The 20 T cell receptor beta chains reported below all come from one sample, sequenced in a study of graft-versus-host responses after intestinal transplantation. Generated by immunoSEQ multiplex PCR, the TCRdb table keeps only in-frame clones and is missing some. Of about 120,000 clones listed, approximately 95% were seen once; the top ten hold around 3%. Their specific antigens are unknown. The material was unstimulated CD8+ T cells sorted from spleen or lymph node cells, obtained before intestinal transplant. Source of these receptors: a human donor who received an intestinal transplant.

This chain joins TRBV5-1 and TRBJ2-3, with D maybe TRBD1 (6 bases). The V gene's germline CDR1 is SGHRS and CDR2 YFSETQ. The CDR3 spans 13 residues. Trimming removed 2 bases from V and 6 bases from J, with 10 bases in between. CDR3 DNA sequence: TGCGCCAGCAGCTTTAGGGGGTTTGATACGCAGTATTTT. Translation: CASSFRGFDTQYF.

This chain connects TRBV28 to TRBJ2-7; 7 positions match TRBD1. Germline CDR1 reads MDHEN; CDR2 reads SYDVKM. J lost 2 bases, V lost 3 bases, and 7 bases had no gene match. The length of the CDR3 is 15 residues. Written as DNA, the CDR3 is TGTGCCAGCAGTTTTTCCGGGACAGCTACCTACGAGCAGTACTTC. Protein product: CASSFSGTATYEQYF.

The chain is built from TRBV15 and TRBJ1-1; perhaps TRBD1 as D (6 bases). The CDR3 is 15 residues long. The germline V gene has CDR1 LNHNV and CDR2 YYDKDF (reference sequence). Between the trimmed V and J ends, which lost 0 bases and 5 bases, there was a span of 13 bases. The CDR3 bases are TGTGCCACCAGCAGAGATCCCCAGGGGAAGACTGAAGCTTTCTTT. It is translated as CATSRDPQGKTEAFF.

The rearrangement joins TRBV13 to TRBJ2-7; D may be TRBD1 (5 bases). The CDR3 covers 14 residues. Germline loops: CDR1 PRHDT, CDR2 FYEKMQ (reference sequence). V lost 5 bases and J 2 bases, leaving 13 bases between the germline ends. CDR3 nucleotide sequence: TGTGCCAGCAGCCCAGGAAGGGGCCCCTACGAGCAGTACTTC. Encoded protein: CASSPGRGPYEQYF.

V is TRBV27 and J is TRBJ2-7; D not resolved. The length of the CDR3 is 14 residues. Trimming left V 0 bases short and J 2 bases short, with 8 bases between. Germline V lookup: CDR1 MNHEY, CDR2 SMNVEV (reference sequence). This CDR3 reads CASSLSWGTYEQYF. The CDR3 DNA follows: TGTGCCAGCAGTTTATCTTGGGGAACCTACGAGCAGTACTTC.

This chain joins TRBV6-5 and TRBJ1-1, with unresolved D. V lost 6 bases and J lost 1, with 3 bases in between. Germline V CDR1 and CDR2: MNHEY, SVGAGI. The CDR3 is 11 residues long. This chain's CDR3 is CASRQNTEAFF. CDR3 in DNA: TGTGCCAGCAGACAGAACACTGAAGCTTTCTTT.

The V call is TRBV19, the J call TRBJ2-1, with 9 bases identical to TRBD2. The junction had 14 bases not matched to a gene; V was cut back by 8 bases and J by 15 bases. Per germline, CDR1 LNHDA and CDR2 SQIVND (reference sequence). This CDR3 region has 13 residues. The CDR3 is CASGPRTSELAFF. The CDR3 DNA sequence: TGTGCCAGTGGGCCGAGGACTAGCGAATTGGCGTTCTTC.

This chain uses TRBV28 with TRBJ2-7, with 8 bases matching TRBD1. Germline CDR1 is MDHEN and CDR2 is SYDVKM. This CDR3 has 14 residues. V shed 4 bases and J 2 bases; nucleotides not matched to a gene: 4. CDR3 sequence reads: CASSSGTGAYEQYF. CDR3 in DNA: TGTGCCAGCAGTTCCGGGACAGGAGCCTACGAGCAGTACTTC.

V and J are TRBV10-3 and TRBJ2-7; the match to TRBD2 covers 9 bases. Germline lookup yields CDR1 ENHRY and CDR2 SYGVKD. The CDR3 length is 14 residues. The V gene end was trimmed by 7 bases and the J gene end by 7 bases; junction bases not matched to a gene: 11. In nucleotides, the CDR3 is TGTGCCATCACCGAGGGTAGCGGGAGAGGTGAGCAGTACTTC. This translates into CAITEGSGRGEQYF.

The V call is TRBV7-6, the J call TRBJ2-7; TRBD2 might be the D (5 bases). This CDR3 region has 15 residues. The V and J ends lost 1 base and 3 bases respectively, with 13 bases between them. The germline V gene has CDR1 SGHVS and CDR2 FNYEAQ. CDR3 loop: CASSLEEAHYYEQYF. CDR3 coding DNA: TGTGCCAGCAGCTTAGAGGAGGCTCACTACTACGAGCAGTACTTC.

The chain couples TRBV7-3 to TRBJ2-5; D is perhaps TRBD2 (5 bases). This CDR3 contains 13 residues. The V and J ends lost 5 bases and 2 bases respectively, with 9 bases between them. CDR1 is SGHTA and CDR2 is FQGTGA in the germline V gene. CDR3 nucleotides: TGTGCCAGCAGCCCTACTAGACAAGAGACCCAGTACTTC. It translates to CASSPTRQETQYF.

This sequence joins TRBV9 and TRBJ2-7; 14 nucleotides line up with TRBD2. Germline V gene data show CDR1 as SGDLS and CDR2 as YYNGEE. This CDR3 has 15 amino acids. Germline trimming cut 2 bases from V and 5 bases from J; bases unmatched to any gene: 3. The CDR3 DNA reads TGTGCCAGCAGCGTGAGGGGACTAGCGGGAGACGAGCAGTACTTC. Protein: CASSVRGLAGDEQYF.

The J gene is TRBJ2-1, the V gene TRBV7-8; 7 nucleotides align to TRBD1. The V gene end was trimmed by 3 bases and the J gene end by 0 bases; junction bases not matched to a gene: 8. Germline-derived CDR1 and CDR2 are SGHVS and FQNEAQ. The CDR3 extends over 17 amino acids. The CDR3 reads CASSFRSDRSSYNEQFF. The CDR3 DNA reads as TGTGCCAGCAGCTTTAGATCGGACAGGAGCTCCTACAATGAGCAGTTCTTC.

J is TRBJ2-7 and V is TRBV4-1; 9 nucleotides agree with TRBD2. The V gene end was trimmed by 4 bases and the J gene end by 2 bases; junction bases not matched to a gene: 6. Germline-derived CDR1 and CDR2 are MGHRA and YSYEKL. This CDR3 is 15 amino acids long. CDR3 coding DNA: TGCGCCAGCAGCCGATTAGCGGGAGCCCCCTACGAGCAGTACTTC. It specifies CASSRLAGAPYEQYF.

A few counts support this clone. The CDR3 sequence is CAISPGGQEKLFF. The CDR3 DNA reads TGTGCCATCAGTCCAGGAGGGCAAGAAAAACTGTTTTTT. J is TRBJ1-4 and V is TRBV10-3, with D uncertain. The V gene's germline CDR1 is ENHRY and CDR2 SYGVKD. Trimming took off 5 bases at V and 8 bases at J, with 12 bases between the two ends. There are 13 residues in the CDR3.

The chain is built from TRBV20-1 and TRBJ1-2, with 7 positions matching TRBD1. This CDR3 contains 11 residues. After removal of 6 bases from V and 4 bases from J, the junction contained 2 bases not matched to a gene. The germline gives CDR1 DFQATT, CDR2 SNEGSKA (reference sequence). CDR3 nucleotide sequence: TGCAGTGCCGGGGACAGCTATGGCTACACCTTC. Translation gives CSAGDSYGYTF.

J is TRBJ2-1 and V is TRBV28, with 13 positions matching TRBD2. Germline CDR1 is MDHEN and CDR2 is SYDVKM. The V gene end was trimmed by 2 bases and the J gene end by 7 bases; junction bases not matched to a gene: 5. The CDR3 has 16 amino acids. For the CDR3, the DNA is TGTGCCAGCAGTTTAACAGGACTAGCGGGAGTGAATGAGCAGTTCTTC. This sequence encodes CASSLTGLAGVNEQFF.

The chain has TRBV9 and TRBJ2-6, with unresolved D. The CDR3 contains 16 residues. The V end lost 4 bases, the J end lost 0 bases, and 11 bases lay between the germline ends. Germline V gives CDR1 SGDLS, CDR2 YYNGEE. CDR3 in DNA: TGTGCCAGCAGCCCATTGAGCAGCTCTGGGGCCAACGTCCTGACTTTC. It is translated as CASSPLSSSGANVLTF.

The table lists this clone with a count of one. The chain couples TRBV2 to TRBJ2-1; TRBD2 might be the D (5 bases). CDR1 and CDR2 from the germline V gene are SNHLY and FYNNEI. V lost 9 bases and J lost 2, with 14 bases in between. This CDR3 comprises 14 residues. DNA of the CDR3: TGTGCCAGGAAGGATAGCGCGACCTACAATGAGCAGTTCTTC. It yields the protein CARKDSATYNEQFF.

The DNA of the CDR3 is TGTGCCAGCGGACAGGAACAGGGGGAGACCCAGTACTTC. Encoded protein: CASGQEQGETQYF. The chain recombines TRBV6-1 with TRBJ2-5; 7 bases line up with TRBD1. The CDR3 is made up of 13 amino acids. Germline-derived CDR1 and CDR2 are MNHNS and SASEGT. V lost 8 bases, J lost 5 bases, and 8 bases stayed unmatched.